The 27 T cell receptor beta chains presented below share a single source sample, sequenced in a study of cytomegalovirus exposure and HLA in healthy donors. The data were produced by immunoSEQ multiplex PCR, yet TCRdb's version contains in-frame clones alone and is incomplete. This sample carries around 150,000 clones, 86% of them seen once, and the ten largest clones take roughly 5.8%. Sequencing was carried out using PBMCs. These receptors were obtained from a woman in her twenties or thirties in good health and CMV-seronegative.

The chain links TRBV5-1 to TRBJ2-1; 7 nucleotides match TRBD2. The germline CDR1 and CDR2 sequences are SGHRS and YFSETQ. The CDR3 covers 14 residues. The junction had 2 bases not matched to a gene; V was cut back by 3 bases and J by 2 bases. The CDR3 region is CASSWGGTYNEQFF. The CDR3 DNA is TGCGCCAGCAGCTGGGGAGGGACCTACAATGAGCAGTTCTTC.

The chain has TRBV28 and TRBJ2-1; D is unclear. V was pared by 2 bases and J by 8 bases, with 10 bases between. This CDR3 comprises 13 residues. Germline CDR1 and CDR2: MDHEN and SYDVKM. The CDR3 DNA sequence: TGTGCCAGCAGTTTAAAACGAGGCGATGAGCAGTTCTTC. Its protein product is CASSLKRGDEQFF.

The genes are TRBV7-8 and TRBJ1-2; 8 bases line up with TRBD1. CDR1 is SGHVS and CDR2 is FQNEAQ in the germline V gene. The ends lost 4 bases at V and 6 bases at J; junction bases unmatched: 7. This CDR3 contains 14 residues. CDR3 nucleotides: TGTGCCAGCAGCTCGCAACAGGGGGAGGATGGCTACACCTTC. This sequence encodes CASSSQQGEDGYTF.

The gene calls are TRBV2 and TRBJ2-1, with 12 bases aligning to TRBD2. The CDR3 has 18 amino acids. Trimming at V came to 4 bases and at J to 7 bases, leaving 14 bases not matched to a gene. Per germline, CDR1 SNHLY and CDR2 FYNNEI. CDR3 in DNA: TGTGCCAGCAGTGTAATCTCTAGCGGGAGGGCAGTGGGTAATGAGCAGTTCTTC. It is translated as CASSVISSGRAVGNEQFF.

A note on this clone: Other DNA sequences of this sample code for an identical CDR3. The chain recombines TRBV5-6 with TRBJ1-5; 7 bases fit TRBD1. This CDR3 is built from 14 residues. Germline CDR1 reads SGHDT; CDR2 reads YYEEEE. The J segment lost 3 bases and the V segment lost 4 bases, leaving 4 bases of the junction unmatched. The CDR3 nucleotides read TGTGCCAGCAGCCTCGGGACAGTCAATCAGCCCCAGCATTTT. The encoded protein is CASSLGTVNQPQHF.

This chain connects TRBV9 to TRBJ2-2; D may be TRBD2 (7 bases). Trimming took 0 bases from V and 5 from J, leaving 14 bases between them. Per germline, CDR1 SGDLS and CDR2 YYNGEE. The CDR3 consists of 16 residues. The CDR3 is CASSVGLADRTGELFF. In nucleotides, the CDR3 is TGTGCCAGCAGCGTAGGACTAGCAGACAGGACCGGGGAGCTGTTTTTT.

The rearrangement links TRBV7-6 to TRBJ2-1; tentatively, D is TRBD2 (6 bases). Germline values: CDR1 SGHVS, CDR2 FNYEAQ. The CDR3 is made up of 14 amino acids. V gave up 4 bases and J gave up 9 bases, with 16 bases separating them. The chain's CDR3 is CASSSFDAGSEQFF. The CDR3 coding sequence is TGTGCCAGCAGCTCGTTCGATGCCGGGAGTGAGCAGTTCTTC.

This chain's CDR3 is CASMGEGMVTDTQYF. The DNA for the CDR3 is TGTGCCAGCATGGGGGAAGGGATGGTCACAGATACGCAGTATTTT. The genes are TRBV27 and TRBJ2-3; D may be TRBD1 or TRBD2 (5 bases each). Trimming removed 7 bases from V and 2 bases from J, with 16 bases in between. The CDR3 is made up of 15 amino acids. CDR1 MNHEY and CDR2 SMNVEV come from the germline V gene (reference sequence).

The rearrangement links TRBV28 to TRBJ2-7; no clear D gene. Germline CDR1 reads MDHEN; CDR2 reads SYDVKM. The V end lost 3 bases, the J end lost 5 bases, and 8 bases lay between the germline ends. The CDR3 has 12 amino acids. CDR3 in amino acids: CASSLAGDEQYF. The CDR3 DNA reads TGTGCCAGCAGTTTGGCTGGGGACGAGCAGTACTTC.

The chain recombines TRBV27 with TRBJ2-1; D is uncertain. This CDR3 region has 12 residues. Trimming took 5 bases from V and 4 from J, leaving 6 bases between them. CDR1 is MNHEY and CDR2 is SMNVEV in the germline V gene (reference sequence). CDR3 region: CASSPSYNEQFF. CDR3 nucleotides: TGTGCCAGCAGTCCATCTTACAATGAGCAGTTCTTC.

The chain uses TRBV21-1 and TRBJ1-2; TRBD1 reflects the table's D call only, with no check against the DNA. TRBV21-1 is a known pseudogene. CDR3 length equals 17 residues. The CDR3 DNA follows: TGTGCCAGCAGCAAAGGAAGGGGCAGGGGCCAGAACTATGGCTACACCTTC. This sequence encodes CASSKGRGRGQNYGYTF.

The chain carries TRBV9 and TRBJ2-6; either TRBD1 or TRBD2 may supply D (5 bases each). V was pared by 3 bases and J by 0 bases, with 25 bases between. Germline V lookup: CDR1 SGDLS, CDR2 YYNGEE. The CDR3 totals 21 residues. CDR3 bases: TGTGCCAGCAGCGACGCCGGGACCGAGTGGGGTGGGAACTCTGGGGCCAACGTCCTGACTTTC. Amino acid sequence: CASSDAGTEWGGNSGANVLTF.

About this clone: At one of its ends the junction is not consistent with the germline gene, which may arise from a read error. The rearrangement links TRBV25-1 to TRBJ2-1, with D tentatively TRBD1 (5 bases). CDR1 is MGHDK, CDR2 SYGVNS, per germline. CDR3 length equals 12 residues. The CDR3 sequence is CATKRPQGTLIF. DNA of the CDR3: TGTGCCACCAAAAGGCCCCAGGGTACGTTGATCTTC.

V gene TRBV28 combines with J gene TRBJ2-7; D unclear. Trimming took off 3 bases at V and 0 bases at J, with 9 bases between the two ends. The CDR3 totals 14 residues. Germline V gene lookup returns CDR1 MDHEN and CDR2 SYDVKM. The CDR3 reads CASSFSGASYEQYF. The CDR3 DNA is TGTGCCAGCAGTTTTTCGGGTGCCTCCTACGAGCAGTACTTC.

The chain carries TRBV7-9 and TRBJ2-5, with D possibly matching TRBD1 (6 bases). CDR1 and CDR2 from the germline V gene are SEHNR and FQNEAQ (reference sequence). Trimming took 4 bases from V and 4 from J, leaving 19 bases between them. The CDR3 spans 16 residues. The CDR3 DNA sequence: TGTGCCAGCAGCTGGCACCTGGACAGCAGACCAGAGACCCAGTACTTC. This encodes CASSWHLDSRPETQYF. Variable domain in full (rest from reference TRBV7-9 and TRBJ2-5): DTGVSQNPRHKITKRGQNVTFRCDPISEHNRLYWYRQTLGQGPEFLTYFQNEAQLEKSRLLSDRFSAERPKGSFSTLEIQRTEQGDSAMYLCASSWHLDSRPETQYFGPGTRLLVL.

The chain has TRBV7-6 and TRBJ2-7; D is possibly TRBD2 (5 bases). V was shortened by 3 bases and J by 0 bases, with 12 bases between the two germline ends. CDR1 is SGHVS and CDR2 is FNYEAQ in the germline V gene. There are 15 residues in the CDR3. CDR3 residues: CASSLDSPSSYEQYF. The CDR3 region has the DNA TGTGCCAGCAGCTTGGACTCACCTAGCTCCTACGAGCAGTACTTC.

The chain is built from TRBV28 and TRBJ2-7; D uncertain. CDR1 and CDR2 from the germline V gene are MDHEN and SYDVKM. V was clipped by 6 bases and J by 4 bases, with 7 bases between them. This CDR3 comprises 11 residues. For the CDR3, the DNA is TGTGCCAGCAGAGAGTCGTACGAGCAGTACTTC. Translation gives CASRESYEQYF.

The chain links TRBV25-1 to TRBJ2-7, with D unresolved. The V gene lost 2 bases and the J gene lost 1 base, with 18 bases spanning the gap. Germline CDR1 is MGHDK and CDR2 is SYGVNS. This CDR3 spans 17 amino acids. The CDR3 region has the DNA TGTGCCAGCAGTGAAGGCTATCCCATTTCCAAATCCTACGAGCAGTACTTC. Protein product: CASSEGYPISKSYEQYF.

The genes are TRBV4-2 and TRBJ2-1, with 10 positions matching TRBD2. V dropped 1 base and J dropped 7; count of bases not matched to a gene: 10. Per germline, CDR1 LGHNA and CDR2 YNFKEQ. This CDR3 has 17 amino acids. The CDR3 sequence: CASSQAGAGGPGNEQFF. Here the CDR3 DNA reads TGTGCCAGCAGCCAAGCGGGAGCGGGGGGGCCTGGGAATGAGCAGTTCTTC.

This CDR3 is CASSLADLDRAGNTIYF. In nucleotides, the CDR3 is TGTGCCAGCAGCTTAGCCGATCTTGACAGGGCTGGAAACACCATATATTTT. V usage is TRBV7-9 and J usage is TRBJ1-3, with 7 bases lining up with TRBD1. V shed 0 bases and J 2 bases; nucleotides not matched to a gene: 7. The germline V gene encodes CDR1 SEHNR and CDR2 FQNEAQ (reference sequence). This CDR3 is 17 amino acids long.

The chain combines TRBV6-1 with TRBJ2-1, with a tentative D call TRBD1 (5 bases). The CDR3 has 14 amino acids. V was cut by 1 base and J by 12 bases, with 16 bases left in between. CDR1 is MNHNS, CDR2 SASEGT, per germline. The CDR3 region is CASSEVTVPRGQFF. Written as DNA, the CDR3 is TGTGCCAGCAGTGAAGTGACGGTCCCAAGGGGGCAGTTCTTC.

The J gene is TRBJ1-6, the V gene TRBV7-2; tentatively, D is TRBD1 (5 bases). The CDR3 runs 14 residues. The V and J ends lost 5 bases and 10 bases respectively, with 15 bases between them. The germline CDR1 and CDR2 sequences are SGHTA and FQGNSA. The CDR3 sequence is CASSPRSGGSPLHF. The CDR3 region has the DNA TGTGCCAGCAGCCCCCGGTCTGGGGGATCACCCCTCCACTTT.

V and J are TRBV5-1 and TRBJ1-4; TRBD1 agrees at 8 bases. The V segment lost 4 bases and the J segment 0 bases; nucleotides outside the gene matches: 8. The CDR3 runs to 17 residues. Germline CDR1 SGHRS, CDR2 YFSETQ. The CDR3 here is CASSPRGHSTTNEKLFF. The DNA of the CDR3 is TGCGCCAGCAGCCCCAGGGGGCACTCCACAACTAATGAAAAACTGTTTTTT.

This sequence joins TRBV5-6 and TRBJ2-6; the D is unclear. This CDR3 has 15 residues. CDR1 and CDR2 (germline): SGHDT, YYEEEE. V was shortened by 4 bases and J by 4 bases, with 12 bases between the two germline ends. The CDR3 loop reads CASSPTRAGANVLTF. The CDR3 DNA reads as TGTGCCAGCAGCCCGACCCGAGCCGGGGCCAACGTCCTGACTTTC.

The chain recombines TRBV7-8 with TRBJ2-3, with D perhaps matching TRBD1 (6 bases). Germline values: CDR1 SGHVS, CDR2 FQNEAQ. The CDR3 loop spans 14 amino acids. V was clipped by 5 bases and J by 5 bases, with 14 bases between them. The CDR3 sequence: CASSPQGPIDTQYF. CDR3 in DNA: TGTGCCAGCAGCCCCCAGGGGCCGATAGATACGCAGTATTTT.

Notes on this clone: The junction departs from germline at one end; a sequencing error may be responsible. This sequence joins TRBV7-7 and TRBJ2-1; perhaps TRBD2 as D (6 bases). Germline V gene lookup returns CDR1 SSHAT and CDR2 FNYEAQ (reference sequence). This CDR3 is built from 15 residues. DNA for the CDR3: TGTGCTAGCAGCTTAGAGTTGACGGGAGACAATGAGCAGTTCTTC. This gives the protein CASSLELTGDNEQFF.

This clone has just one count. CDR3 protein: CASSLGGWSSYNEQFF. In nucleotides, the CDR3 is TGTGCCAGCAGTTTGGGGGGTTGGAGCTCCTACAATGAGCAGTTCTTC. This rearrangement joins TRBV27 to TRBJ2-1, with a tentative D call TRBD2 (6 bases). V was shortened by 3 bases and J by 0 bases, with 12 bases between the two germline ends. The CDR3 spans 16 residues. Looked up from germline, CDR1 is MNHEY and CDR2 is SMNVEV (reference sequence).